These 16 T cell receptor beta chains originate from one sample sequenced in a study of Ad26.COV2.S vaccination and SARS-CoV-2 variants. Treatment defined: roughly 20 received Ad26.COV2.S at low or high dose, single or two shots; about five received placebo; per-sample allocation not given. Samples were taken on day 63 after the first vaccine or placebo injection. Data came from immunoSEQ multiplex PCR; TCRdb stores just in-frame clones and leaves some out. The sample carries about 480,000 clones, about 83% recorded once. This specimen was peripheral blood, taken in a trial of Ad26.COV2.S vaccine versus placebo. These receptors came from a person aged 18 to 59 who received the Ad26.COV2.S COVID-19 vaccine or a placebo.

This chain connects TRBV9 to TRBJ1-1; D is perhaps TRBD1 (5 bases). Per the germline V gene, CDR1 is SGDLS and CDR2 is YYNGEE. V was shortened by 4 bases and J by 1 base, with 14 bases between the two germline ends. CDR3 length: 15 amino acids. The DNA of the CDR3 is TGTGCCAGCAGCCCGCTCCCAGGGAAGAACACTGAAGCTTTCTTT. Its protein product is CASSPLPGKNTEAFF.

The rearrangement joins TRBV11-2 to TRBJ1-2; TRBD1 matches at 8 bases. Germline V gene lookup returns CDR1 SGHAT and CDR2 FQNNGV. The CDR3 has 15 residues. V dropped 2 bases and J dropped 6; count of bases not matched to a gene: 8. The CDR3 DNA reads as TGTGCCAGCAGCTTACCCTTCAGGGGGCTCGATGGCTACACCTTC. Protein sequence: CASSLPFRGLDGYTF.

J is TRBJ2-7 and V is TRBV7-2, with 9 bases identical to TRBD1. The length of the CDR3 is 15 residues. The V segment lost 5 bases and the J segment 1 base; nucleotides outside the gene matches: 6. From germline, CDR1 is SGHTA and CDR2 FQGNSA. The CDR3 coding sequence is TGTGCCAGCAGCCCGAGACAGGGGGGGTCCTACGAGCAGTACTTC. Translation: CASSPRQGGSYEQYF.

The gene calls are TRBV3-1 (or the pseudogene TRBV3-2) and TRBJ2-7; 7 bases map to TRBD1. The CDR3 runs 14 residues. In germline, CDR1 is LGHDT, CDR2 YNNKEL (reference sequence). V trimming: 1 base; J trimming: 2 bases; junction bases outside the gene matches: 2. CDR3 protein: CASSQARGPYEQYF. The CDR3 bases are TGTGCCAGCAGCCAAGCTAGGGGGCCCTACGAGCAGTACTTC.

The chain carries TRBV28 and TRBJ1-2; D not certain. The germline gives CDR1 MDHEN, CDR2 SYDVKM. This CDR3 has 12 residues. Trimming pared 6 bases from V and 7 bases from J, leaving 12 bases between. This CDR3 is CASRLRSIGYTF. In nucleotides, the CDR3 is TGTGCCAGCAGACTAAGAAGTATTGGCTACACCTTC.

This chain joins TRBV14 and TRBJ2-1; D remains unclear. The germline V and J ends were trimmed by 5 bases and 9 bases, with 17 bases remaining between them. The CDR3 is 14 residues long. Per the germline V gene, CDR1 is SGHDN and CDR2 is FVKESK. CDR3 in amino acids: CASSELGPDGEQFF. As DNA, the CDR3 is TGTGCCAGCAGCGAATTAGGGCCTGACGGTGAGCAGTTCTTC. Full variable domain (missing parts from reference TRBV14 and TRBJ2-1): EAGVTQFPSHSVIEKGQTVTLRCDPISGHDNLYWYRRVMGKEIKFLLHFVKESKQDESGMPNNRFLAERTGGTYSTLKVQPAELEDSGVYFCASSELGPDGEQFFGPGTRLTVL.

The CDR3 reads CASRRRTDSHYGYTF. CDR3 nucleotides: TGTGCCAGCAGACGGAGGACGGATTCCCACTATGGCTACACCTTC. V is TRBV27 and J is TRBJ1-2, with D unresolved. Per the germline V gene, CDR1 is MNHEY and CDR2 is SMNVEV (reference sequence). This CDR3 contains 15 residues. Trimming cost V 6 bases and J 3 bases, with 17 bases left between them.

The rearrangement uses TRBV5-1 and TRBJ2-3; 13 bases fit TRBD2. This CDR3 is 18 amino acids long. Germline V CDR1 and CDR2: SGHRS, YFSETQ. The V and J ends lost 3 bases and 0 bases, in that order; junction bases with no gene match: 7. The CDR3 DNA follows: TGCGCCAGCAGCTCCGCCGGGACTAGCGGGGCGAGCACAGATACGCAGTATTTT. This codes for CASSSAGTSGASTDTQYF. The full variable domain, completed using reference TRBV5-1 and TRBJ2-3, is KAGVTQTPRYLIKTRGQQVTLSCSPISGHRSVSWYQQTPGQGLQFLFEYFSETQRNKGNFPGRFSGRQFSNSRSEMNVSTLELGDSALYLCASSSAGTSGASTDTQYFGPGTRLTVL.

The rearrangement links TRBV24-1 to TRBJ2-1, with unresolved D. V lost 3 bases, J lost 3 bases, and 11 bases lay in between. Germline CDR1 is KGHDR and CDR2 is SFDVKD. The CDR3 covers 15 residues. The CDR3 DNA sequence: TGTGCCACCAGTGATCCCCGATGGCACTACAATGAGCAGTTCTTC. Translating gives CATSDPRWHYNEQFF.

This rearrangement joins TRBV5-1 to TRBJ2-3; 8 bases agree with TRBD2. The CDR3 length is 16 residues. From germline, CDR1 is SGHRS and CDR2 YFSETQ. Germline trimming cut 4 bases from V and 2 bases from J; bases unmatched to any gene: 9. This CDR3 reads CASSAGLGVITDTQYF. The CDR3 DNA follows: TGCGCCAGCAGCGCGGGACTAGGTGTTATCACAGATACGCAGTATTTT.

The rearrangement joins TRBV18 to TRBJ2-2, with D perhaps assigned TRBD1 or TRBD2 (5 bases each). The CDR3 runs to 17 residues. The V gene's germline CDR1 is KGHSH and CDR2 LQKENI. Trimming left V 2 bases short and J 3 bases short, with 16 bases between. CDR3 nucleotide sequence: TGTGCCAGCTCACCAGGGGTAGGGACCTTGCACACCGGGGAGCTGTTTTTT. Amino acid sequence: CASSPGVGTLHTGELFF. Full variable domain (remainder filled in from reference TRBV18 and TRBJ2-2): NAGVMQNPRHLVRRRGQEARLRCSPMKGHSHVYWYRQLPEEGLKFMVYLQKENIIDESGMPKERFSAEFPKEGPSILRIQQVVRGDSAAYFCASSPGVGTLHTGELFFGEGSRLTVL.

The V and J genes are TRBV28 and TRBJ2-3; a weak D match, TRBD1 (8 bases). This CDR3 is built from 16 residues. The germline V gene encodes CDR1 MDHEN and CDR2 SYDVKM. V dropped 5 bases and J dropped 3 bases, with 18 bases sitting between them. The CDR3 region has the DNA TGTGCCAGCAGTACTATCGGACAGGGAGGGACAGATACGCAGTATTTT. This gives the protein CASSTIGQGGTDTQYF.

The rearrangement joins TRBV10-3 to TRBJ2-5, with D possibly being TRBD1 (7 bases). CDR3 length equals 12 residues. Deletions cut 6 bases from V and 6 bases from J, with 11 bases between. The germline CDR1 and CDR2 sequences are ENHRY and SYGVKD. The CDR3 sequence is CAIRAGGQTQYF. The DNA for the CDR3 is TGTGCCATCAGGGCAGGGGGGCAGACCCAGTACTTC.

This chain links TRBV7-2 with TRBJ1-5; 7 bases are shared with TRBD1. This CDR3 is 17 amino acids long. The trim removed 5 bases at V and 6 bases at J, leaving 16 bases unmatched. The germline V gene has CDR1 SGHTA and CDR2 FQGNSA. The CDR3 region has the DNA TGTGCCAGCAGCCTCAGGGTCGGGGGCCCAGGGGGTCAGCCCCAGCATTTT. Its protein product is CASSLRVGGPGGQPQHF.

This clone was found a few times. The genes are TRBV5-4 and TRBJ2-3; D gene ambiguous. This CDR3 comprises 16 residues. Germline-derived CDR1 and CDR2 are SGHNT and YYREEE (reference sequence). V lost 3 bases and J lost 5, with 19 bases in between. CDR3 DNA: TGTGCCAGCAGCTCCCGGCTGGGCTACAACCTAGATACGCAGTATTTT. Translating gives CASSSRLGYNLDTQYF.

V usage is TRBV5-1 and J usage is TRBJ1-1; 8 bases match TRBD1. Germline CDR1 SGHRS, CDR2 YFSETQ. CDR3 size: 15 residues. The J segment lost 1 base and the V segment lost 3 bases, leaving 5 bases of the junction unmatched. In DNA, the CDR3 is TGCGCCAGCAGCTCCGGGACAGGAGGGAACACTGAAGCTTTCTTT. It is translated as CASSSGTGGNTEAFF.